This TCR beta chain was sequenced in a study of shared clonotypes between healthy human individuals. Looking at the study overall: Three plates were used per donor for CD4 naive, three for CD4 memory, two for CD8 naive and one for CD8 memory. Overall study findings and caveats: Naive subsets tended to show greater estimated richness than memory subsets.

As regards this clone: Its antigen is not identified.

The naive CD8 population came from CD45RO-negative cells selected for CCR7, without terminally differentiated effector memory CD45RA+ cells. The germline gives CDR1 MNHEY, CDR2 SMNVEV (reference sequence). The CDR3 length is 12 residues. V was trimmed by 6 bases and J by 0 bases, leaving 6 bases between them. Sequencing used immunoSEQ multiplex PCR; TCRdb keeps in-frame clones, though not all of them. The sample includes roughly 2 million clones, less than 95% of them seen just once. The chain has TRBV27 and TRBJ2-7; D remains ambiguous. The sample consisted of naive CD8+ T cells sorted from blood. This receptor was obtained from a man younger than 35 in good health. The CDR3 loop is CASRTHSYEQYF. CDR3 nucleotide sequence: TGTGCCAGCAGGACACACTCCTACGAGCAGTACTTC.